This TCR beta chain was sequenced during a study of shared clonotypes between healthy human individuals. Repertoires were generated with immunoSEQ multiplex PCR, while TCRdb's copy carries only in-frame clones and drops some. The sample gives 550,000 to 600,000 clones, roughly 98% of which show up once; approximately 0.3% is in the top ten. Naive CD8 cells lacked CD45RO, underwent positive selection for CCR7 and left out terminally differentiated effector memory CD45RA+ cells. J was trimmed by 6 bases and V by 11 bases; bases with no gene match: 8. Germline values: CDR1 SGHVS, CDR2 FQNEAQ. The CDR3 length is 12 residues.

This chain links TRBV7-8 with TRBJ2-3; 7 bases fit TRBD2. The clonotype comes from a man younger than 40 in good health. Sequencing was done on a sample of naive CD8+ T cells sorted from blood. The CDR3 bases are TGTGCCGCGACCGGGGAGGGGGATACGCAGTATTTT. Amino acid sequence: CAATGEGDTQYF.